The rows below give T cell receptor beta chains drawn from one sample of a study of blood T cell repertoires in COVID-19. TCRdb's table, derived via immunoSEQ multiplex PCR, lists solely in-frame clones and lacks some. The table records about 200,000 clones, around 85% of them present only once. Material: PBMCs or T cells enriched from blood (not recorded which). The receptors stem from a man aged 35 to 55 who had recovered from COVID-19. Each CDR3 is given with its conserved first and last residue. D genes are given only for firm matches. Not all rows give a size; the values are once, few, many and, for expanded clones, a class.

j_gene,v_gene,abundance,d_gene,CDR3aa,CDR3nt
TRBJ1-5,TRBV19,NA,TRBD1,CASKDGTGNNQPQHF,TGTGCCAGTAAAGATGGGACAGGGAACAATCAGCCCCAGCATTTT
TRBJ2-1,TRBV7-2,NA,TRBD2,CASSLVQAGGLGNEQFF,TGTGCCAGCAGCTTAGTTCAAGCGGGAGGGCTGGGCAATGAGCAGTTCTTC
TRBJ2-3,TRBV10-3,few,NA,CAISERLGSASTDTQYF,TGTGCCATCAGTGAGAGGTTGGGGAGCGCTAGCACAGATACGCAGTATTTT
TRBJ1-1,TRBV4-3,NA,NA,CASSQGAARVNSMAFF,TGCGCCAGCAGCCAAGGGGCGGCCAGGGTTAACTCGATGGCTTTCTTT
TRBJ2-2,TRBV5-5,NA,TRBD2,CASSQGLAGPTGELFF,TGTGCCAGCAGCCAGGGACTAGCGGGACCCACCGGGGAGCTGTTTTTT
TRBJ2-7,TRBV10-3,NA,TRBD2,CAISGLAGGSYEQYF,TGTGCCATCAGTGGACTAGCGGGAGGGTCCTACGAGCAGTACTTC
TRBJ2-7,TRBV28,NA,NA,CASSLTGLSYEQYF,TGTGCCAGCAGTCTTACAGGGTTATCCTACGAGCAGTACTTC
TRBJ2-7,TRBV6-5,NA,TRBD1,CASSPQGQVPYEQYF,TGTGCCAGCAGTCCCCAGGGACAGGTTCCCTACGAGCAGTACTTC
TRBJ2-7,TRBV7-2,NA,TRBD2,CASSPSGTGTYEQYF,TGTGCCAGCAGCCCTAGCGGGACGGGAACCTACGAGCAGTACTTC
TRBJ2-7,TRBV5-6,NA,NA,CASNQGFYEQYF,TGTGCCAGCAACCAGGGCTTTTACGAGCAGTACTTC
TRBJ2-3,TRBV9,NA,NA,CASSVGPGVADTQYF,TGTGCCAGCAGCGTAGGTCCGGGAGTAGCAGATACGCAGTATTTT
TRBJ2-5,TRBV5-6,once,NA,CASSLAQTQETQYF,TGTGCCAGCAGCTTGGCGCAGACACAAGAGACCCAGTACTTC
TRBJ2-4,TRBV27,NA,NA,CASSLGLAGNIQYF,TGTGCCAGCAGTTTAGGGCTGGCGGGAAACATTCAGTACTTC
TRBJ1-3,TRBV7-9,once,NA,CASSPHLKGRPHSGNTIYF,TGTGCCAGCAGCCCACACCTAAAGGGGAGGCCACACTCTGGAAACACCATATATTTT
TRBJ1-2,TRBV19,NA,NA,CASSGGGSRYGYTF,TGTGCCAGTAGTGGGGGCGGGTCTCGCTATGGCTACACCTTC
TRBJ1-4,TRBV3-1/TRBV3-2,NA,NA,CASSKDPATNEKLFF,TGTGCCAGCAGCAAAGACCCAGCAACTAATGAAAAACTGTTTTTT
TRBJ1-1,TRBV4-1,NA,NA,CASSRAANTEAFF,TGCGCCAGCAGCCGGGCTGCGAACACTGAAGCTTTCTTT
TRBJ2-1,TRBV4-3,NA,TRBD2,CASSQDISGRGDEQFF,TGCGCCAGCAGCCAAGATATTAGCGGGAGGGGCGATGAGCAGTTCTTC
TRBJ1-2,TRBV9,NA,TRBD1,CASRTNNRGPNYGYTF,TGTGCCAGCAGGACGAATAACAGGGGACCTAACTATGGCTACACCTTC
TRBJ2-2,TRBV4-1,NA,TRBD2,CASSQRLATNTGELFF,TGCGCCAGCAGCCAACGACTAGCGACCAACACCGGGGAGCTGTTTTTT
TRBJ2-7,TRBV3-1/TRBV3-2,NA,NA,CASSQAPFPFYEQYF,TGTGCCAGCAGCCAGGCCCCCTTCCCATTTTACGAGCAGTACTTC
TRBJ1-5,TRBV6-1,NA,TRBD1,CASSQATGEVVQPQHF,TGTGCCAGCAGTCAAGCGACAGGGGAGGTAGTTCAGCCCCAGCATTTT
TRBJ2-4,TRBV29-1,NA,TRBD2,CSVASGGNIQYF,TGCAGCGTAGCCAGCGGGGGAAACATTCAGTACTTC
TRBJ2-1,TRBV4-2,NA,NA,CASSQEYRQDNEQFF,TGTGCCAGCAGCCAAGAGTATAGACAGGACAATGAGCAGTTCTTC
TRBJ1-5,TRBV27,NA,TRBD1,CASSDRGPTQPQHF,TGTGCCAGCAGTGACAGGGGGCCCACTCAGCCCCAGCATTTT
TRBJ2-1,TRBV7-3,NA,NA,CASSVRFTTYNEQFF,TGTGCCAGCAGCGTAAGGTTTACTACCTACAATGAGCAGTTCTTC
TRBJ1-2,TRBV5-6,NA,NA,CASSWSTAVYGYTF,TGTGCCAGCAGCTGGAGTACGGCGGTCTATGGCTACACCTTC
TRBJ2-7,TRBV7-8,NA,TRBD2,CASSLDVSGSWHEQYF,TGTGCCAGCAGCTTAGACGTAAGCGGGAGTTGGCACGAGCAGTACTTC
TRBJ2-5,TRBV27,NA,TRBD2,CASSLAGVRQETQYF,TGTGCCAGCAGTTTGGCGGGAGTACGGCAAGAGACCCAGTACTTC
TRBJ2-7,TRBV5-4,NA,NA,CASSLGQSLVF,TGTGCCAGCAGCTTGGGGCAATCGCTGGTGTTC
TRBJ2-7,TRBV4-1,NA,TRBD1,CASSPGQGAYEQYF,TGCGCCAGCAGCCCGGGACAGGGGGCCTACGAGCAGTACTTC